The 18 T cell receptor beta chains in this list originate from one sample, sequenced in a study of T cell responses to AZD1222 COVID-19 vaccine. Some clones are missing from TCRdb's copy, which holds only in-frame ones; the method was immunoSEQ multiplex PCR. This table has some 150,000 clones, 85% to 90% appearing once. The specimen comprised peripheral blood, sampled 28 days after the second AZD1222 dose. The receptors derive from an adult who received the AZD1222 COVID-19 vaccine.

V is TRBV27 and J is TRBJ1-5; no firm D call. The CDR3 length is 18 residues. V lost 3 bases and J lost 0, with 18 bases in between. Germline CDR1 and CDR2: MNHEY and SMNVEV (reference sequence). In DNA, the CDR3 is TGTGCCAGCAGTTTGTTATCTCCTGCAGATTATAGCAATCAGCCCCAGCATTTT. Its translation is CASSLLSPADYSNQPQHF.

This chain joins TRBV10-1 and TRBJ1-1; no definite D call. V was trimmed by 8 bases and J by 14 bases, leaving 9 bases between them. CDR1 WNHNN and CDR2 SYGVQD come from the germline V gene (reference sequence). The CDR3 is made up of 8 amino acids. The DNA for the CDR3 is TGCGCCAGCCCGGTTCGGTTCTTT. This codes for CASPVRFF.

V gene TRBV5-1 combines with J gene TRBJ2-3, with D hard to call. This CDR3 is built from 14 residues. V was pared by 3 bases and J by 0 bases, with 8 bases between. CDR1 is SGHRS and CDR2 is YFSETQ in the germline V gene. CDR3 sequence reads: CASSSTSSTDTQYF. DNA of the CDR3: TGCGCCAGCAGCTCCACCTCTAGCACAGATACGCAGTATTTT.

This clone was observed a handful of times. V gene TRBV2 combines with J gene TRBJ1-6; D call uncertain. The CDR3 covers 14 residues. Germline V gene data show CDR1 as SNHLY and CDR2 as FYNNEI. V was pared by 3 bases and J by 7 bases, with 10 bases between. As DNA, the CDR3 is TGTGCCAGCAGTGACTCCCTACAGAATTCACCCCTCCACTTT. Its translation: CASSDSLQNSPLHF.

The chain uses TRBV12-3 or TRBV12-4 and TRBJ2-7; D is unresolved. Trimming pared 2 bases from V and 2 bases from J, leaving 7 bases between. The CDR3 runs to 13 residues. In DNA, the CDR3 is TGTGCCAGCAGTTTAAGTACCCCCTACGAGCAGTACTTC. It is translated as CASSLSTPYEQYF.

Only one count was recorded for this clone. The chain combines TRBV29-1 with TRBJ2-7; 8 bases line up with TRBD1. With 8 bases clipped from V and 0 bases from J, the junction kept 18 bases outside the gene matches. Germline loops: CDR1 SQVTM, CDR2 ANQGSEA. This CDR3 contains 17 residues. The CDR3 DNA reads TGCAGCATCGAGGGGGCGGGACAGGCCTCCAGCTCCTACGAGCAGTACTTC. It specifies CSIEGAGQASSSYEQYF.

The chain couples TRBV28 to TRBJ1-2, with D unclear. Trimming removed 4 bases from V and 5 bases from J, with 8 bases in between. This CDR3 spans 12 amino acids. CDR1 is MDHEN, CDR2 SYDVKM, per germline. The CDR3 spells CASSSSWYGYTF. The DNA of the CDR3 is TGTGCCAGCAGTTCGTCCTGGTATGGCTACACCTTC.

The rearrangement joins TRBV28 to TRBJ2-7; D unclear. V lost 5 bases, J lost 0 bases, and 11 bases lay in between. The CDR3 extends over 14 amino acids. Looked up from germline, CDR1 is MDHEN and CDR2 is SYDVKM. The CDR3 here is CASSQLVISYEQYF. The CDR3 bases are TGTGCCAGCAGTCAGTTAGTCATCTCCTACGAGCAGTACTTC.

This clone was seen a handful of times. The rearrangement joins TRBV24-1 to TRBJ2-5; D is unresolved. The CDR3 spans 13 residues. Per germline, CDR1 KGHDR and CDR2 SFDVKD. The germline V and J ends were trimmed by 3 bases and 5 bases, with 9 bases remaining between them. CDR3 loop: CATSDTVYETQYF. The CDR3 nucleotides are TGTGCCACCAGTGATACAGTATACGAGACCCAGTACTTC.

The J gene is TRBJ1-6, the V gene TRBV30; perhaps TRBD1 as D (6 bases). Trimming shortened V by 4 bases and J by 9 bases, and 13 bases separated the two germline ends. The CDR3 extends over 13 amino acids. The germline CDR1 and CDR2 sequences are GTSNPN and SVGIG (reference sequence). CDR3 amino acids: CAWNGGSGSPLHF. CDR3 coding DNA: TGTGCCTGGAACGGGGGCTCGGGTTCACCCCTCCACTTT.

About this clone itself: The junction shows a germline mismatch at one end, possibly a read error. This sequence joins TRBV30 and TRBJ2-3, with 7 nucleotides matching TRBD2. CDR3 length: 14 residues. The germline CDR1 and CDR2 sequences are GTSNPN and SVGIG (reference sequence). The CDR3 DNA reads TGCCGGTCCCTAGACGGGGAGGGGACAGATACGCAGTATTTT. It specifies CRSLDGEGTDTQYF.

The J gene is TRBJ2-1, the V gene TRBV5-4, with 7 nucleotides matching TRBD2. The CDR3 is 16 amino acids. Germline-derived CDR1 and CDR2 are SGHNT and YYREEE (reference sequence). Losses at the gene ends were 4 bases for V and 4 bases for J; bases not matched to a gene: 11. In nucleotides, the CDR3 is TGTGCCAGCAGCCCCGGACTAGTCGGATTATACAATGAGCAGTTCTTC. It is translated as CASSPGLVGLYNEQFF.

The V and J genes are TRBV28 and TRBJ1-1, with 8 bases fitting TRBD1. This CDR3 is 14 amino acids long. CDR1 and CDR2 (germline): MDHEN, SYDVKM. J was trimmed by 1 base and V by 4 bases; bases with no gene match: 2. The DNA of the CDR3 is TGTGCCAGCAGTTCAACAGGGGGGAACACTGAAGCTTTCTTT. It codes for CASSSTGGNTEAFF.

The chain couples TRBV12-3 or TRBV12-4 to TRBJ1-1; D gene unclear. The CDR3 spans 13 residues. With 3 bases removed from V and 0 bases from J, the gap between germline ends came to 5 bases. This CDR3 reads CASSLAMNTEAFF. As DNA, the CDR3 is TGTGCCAGCAGTTTGGCGATGAACACTGAAGCTTTCTTT.

The chain links TRBV19 to TRBJ1-1; D uncertain. V gave up 3 bases and J gave up 1 base, with 12 bases separating them. The CDR3 has 15 amino acids. The V gene's germline CDR1 is LNHDA and CDR2 SQIVND (reference sequence). CDR3: CASSISRLGNTEAFF. The CDR3 DNA is TGTGCCAGTAGTATCTCTCGCCTTGGGAACACTGAAGCTTTCTTT.

CDR3 protein: CASSRGGGEGNEQYF. CDR3 bases: TGCGCCAGCAGCCGTGGAGGGGGTGAAGGAAACGAGCAGTACTTC. V and J are TRBV5-1 and TRBJ2-7; D might be TRBD1 or TRBD2, each matching 6 bases. The CDR3 covers 15 residues. The V and J ends lost 4 bases and 5 bases respectively, with 19 bases between them. The germline V gene has CDR1 SGHRS and CDR2 YFSETQ.

This clone was observed a single time. The rearrangement uses TRBV7-8 and TRBJ2-1; D may be TRBD1 (5 bases). The CDR3 has 14 residues. With 1 base removed from V and 7 bases from J, the gap between germline ends came to 11 bases. From germline, CDR1 is SGHVS and CDR2 FQNEAQ. Here the CDR3 reads CASSLGGVLNEQFF. DNA for the CDR3: TGTGCCAGCAGCTTAGGGGGCGTACTTAATGAGCAGTTCTTC.

The rearrangement joins TRBV2 to TRBJ2-5; possible D gene TRBD1, 5 bases. Germline V CDR1 and CDR2: SNHLY, FYNNEI. This CDR3 spans 18 amino acids. Trimming pared 5 bases from V and 1 base from J, leaving 23 bases between. The CDR3 nucleotides are TGTGCCAGCAGTACCGAGACAGCTCGCCCCGCACCCCAAGAGACCCAGTACTTC. Translated: CASSTETARPAPQETQYF.